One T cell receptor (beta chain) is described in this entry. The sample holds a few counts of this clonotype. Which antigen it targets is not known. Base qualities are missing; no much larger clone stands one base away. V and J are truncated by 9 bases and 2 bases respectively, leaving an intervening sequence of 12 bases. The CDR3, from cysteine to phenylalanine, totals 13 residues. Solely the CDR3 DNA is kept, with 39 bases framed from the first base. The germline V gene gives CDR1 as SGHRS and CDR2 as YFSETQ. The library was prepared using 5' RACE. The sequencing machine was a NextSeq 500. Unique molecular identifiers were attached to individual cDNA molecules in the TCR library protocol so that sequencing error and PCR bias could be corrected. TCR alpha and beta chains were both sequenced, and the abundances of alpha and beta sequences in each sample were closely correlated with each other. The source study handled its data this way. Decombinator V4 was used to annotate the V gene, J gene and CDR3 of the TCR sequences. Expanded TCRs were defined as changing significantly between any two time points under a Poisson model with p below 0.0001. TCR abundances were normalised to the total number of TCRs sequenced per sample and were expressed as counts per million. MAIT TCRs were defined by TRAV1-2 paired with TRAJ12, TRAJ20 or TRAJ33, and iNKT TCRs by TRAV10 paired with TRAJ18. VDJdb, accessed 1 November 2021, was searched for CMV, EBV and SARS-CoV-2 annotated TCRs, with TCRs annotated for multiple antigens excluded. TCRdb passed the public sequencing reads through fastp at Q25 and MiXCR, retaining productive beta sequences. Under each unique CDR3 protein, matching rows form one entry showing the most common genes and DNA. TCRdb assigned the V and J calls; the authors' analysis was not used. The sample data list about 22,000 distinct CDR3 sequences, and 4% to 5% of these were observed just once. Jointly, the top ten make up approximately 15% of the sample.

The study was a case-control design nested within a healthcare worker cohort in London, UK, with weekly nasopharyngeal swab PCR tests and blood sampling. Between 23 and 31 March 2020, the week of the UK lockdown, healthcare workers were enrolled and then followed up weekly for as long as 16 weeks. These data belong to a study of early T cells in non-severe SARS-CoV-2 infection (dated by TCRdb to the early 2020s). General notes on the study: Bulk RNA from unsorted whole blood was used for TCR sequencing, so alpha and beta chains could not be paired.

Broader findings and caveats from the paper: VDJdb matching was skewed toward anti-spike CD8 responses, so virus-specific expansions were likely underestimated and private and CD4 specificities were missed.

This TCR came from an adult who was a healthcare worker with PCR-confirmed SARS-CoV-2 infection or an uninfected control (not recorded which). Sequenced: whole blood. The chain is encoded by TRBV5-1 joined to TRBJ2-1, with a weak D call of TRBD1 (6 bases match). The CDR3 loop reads CAIPDRTYNEQFF. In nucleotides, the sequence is TGCGCCATCCCGGACAGAACCTACAATGAGCAGTTCTTC.